This is a list of T cell receptor beta chains from one sample in a study of type 1 regulatory T cells. In TCRdb, the reads were re-called with MiXCR into one record per CDR3 protein. The sample has roughly 60,000 distinct CDR3 sequences, 62% seen once. Their antigens are not known. Material for sequencing was cultured non-Tr1 T cells, either the whole culture or a sorted T cell fraction (not recorded which). Receptors originate from a human donor in good health. The CDR3 runs from the conserved cysteine through the conserved F or W. A D gene is named only where the DNA matches it firmly. A clone size is listed for some rows: how often the clone was seen (once, few, many), or a class if it is expanded.

j_call	d_call	clone_size	v_call	cdr3_nt	cdr3_aa
TRBJ2-3	TRBD2	-	TRBV5-1	TGCACCAGCAGCTTGGAACCACTAGCGGGGGGAACAGATACGCAGTATTTT	CTSSLEPLAGGTDTQYF
TRBJ2-3	-	few	TRBV3-1	TGTGCCAGCAGCCAAGGTCCGTCACATGATACGCAGTATTTT	CASSQGPSHDTQYF
TRBJ1-4	-	once	TRBV5-1	TGCGCCAGCAGCTTGTCTATTGGGTCAGGGACTGAAAAACTGTTTTTT	CASSLSIGSGTEKLFF
TRBJ2-4	TRBD1	-	TRBV6-1	TGTGCCAGCAGTATCCGGACAGGGGAAGCCAAAAACATTCAGTACTTC	CASSIRTGEAKNIQYF
TRBJ2-3	TRBD1	-	TRBV19	TGTGCCGCCAGTAGTGTCCCCAGGGGGCGAAACACAGATACGCAGTATTTT	CAASSVPRGRNTDTQYF
TRBJ2-5	-	-	TRBV5-1	TGCGCCAGCAGCTTGGCCCCGGCAGAAGAGACCCAGTACTTC	CASSLAPAEETQYF
TRBJ2-4	-	-	TRBV29-1	TGCAGCGTTCGGTTTACAGAGAACATTCAGTACTTC	CSVRFTENIQYF
TRBJ1-3	-	-	TRBV12-3/TRBV12-4	TGTGCCAGCGGGGGGGGGGCATCGACTGGAAACACCATATATTTT	CASGGGASTGNTIYF
TRBJ2-1	-	-	TRBV4-3	TGCGCCAGCAACCAAGTTTGGGTACCCTCCAGTAATGAGCAGTTCTTC	CASNQVWVPSSNEQFF
TRBJ2-1	-	once	TRBV18	TGTGCCAGCTCACCACCTTCGCGGGCTTACAATGAGCAGTTCTTC	CASSPPSRAYNEQFF
TRBJ2-3	-	-	TRBV5-6	TGTGCCAGCAGCTTGGAGCGGAATACGCAGTATTTT	CASSLERNTQYF
TRBJ1-5	-	-	TRBV2	TGTGCCAGCAGTGCGGGAGGTAAAGGCAATCAGCCCCAGCATTTT	CASSAGGKGNQPQHF
TRBJ2-3	-	medium-sized	TRBV25-1	TGTGCCAGCAGTGACGGGGGAGTGGATACGCAGTATTTT	CASSDGGVDTQYF
TRBJ2-2	TRBD2	-	TRBV6-2/TRBV6-3	TGTGCCAGCCAGTGGGGGGGCGCGAGACTAGCGTCCGGGGAGCTGTTTTTT	CASQWGGARLASGELFF
TRBJ1-2	TRBD1	-	TRBV2	TGTGCCAGCAGTGGAAGGGACAGGGTTGGCTACACCTTC	CASSGRDRVGYTF
TRBJ1-1	-	once	TRBV6-1	TGTGCCAGCAGTGTGTTCGGGGGGGCGACGGTGGGTGAAGCTTTCTTT	CASSVFGGATVGEAFF
TRBJ2-7	TRBD1	-	TRBV6-5	TGTGCCAGCAGTAGGAACCCAGGGGGCGCTTCCTACGAGCAGTACTTC	CASSRNPGGASYEQYF
TRBJ2-6	-	-	TRBV9	TGTGCCAGCAGCTTGAGGGACAAGGGTTTCGACGTCCTGACTTTC	CASSLRDKGFDVLTF
TRBJ2-1	-	-	TRBV4-3	TGCGCCAGCAGCCAAGATTGGCTTACGTTCAACAATGAGCAGTTCTTC	CASSQDWLTFNNEQFF
TRBJ2-2	-	-	TRBV20-1	TGCAGTGCAATGCCATGGGACTCGAGCACCGGGGAGCTGTTTTTT	CSAMPWDSSTGELFF
TRBJ1-5	-	-	TRBV30	TGTGCCTCGCAAGTATTGCGGCGAGATCAGCCCCAGCATTTT	CASQVLRRDQPQHF
TRBJ2-2	-	once	TRBV6-2/TRBV6-3	TGTGCCACCTGGACTATAAACACCGGGGAGCTGTTTTTT	CATWTINTGELFF
TRBJ1-1	TRBD1	-	TRBV19	TGTGCCAGTAGTATTGAGGGGGCTCGTATGAACACTGAAGCTTTCTTT	CASSIEGARMNTEAFF
TRBJ2-2	-	-	TRBV7-2	TGTGCCAGCCCCCGGGGTGCAGGGACGAACACCGGGGAGCTGTTTTTT	CASPRGAGTNTGELFF
TRBJ1-6	TRBD1	-	TRBV27	TGTGCCAGCAGTTTTGCAGGGGGCGGTTCACCCCTCCACTTT	CASSFAGGGSPLHF
TRBJ2-2	-	-	TRBV23-1	TGCGCCAGCAGTCAATCGAGGAACCGAGCCCCCACCGGGGAGCTGTTTTTT	CASSQSRNRAPTGELFF
TRBJ2-1	TRBD2	-	TRBV10-3	TGTGCCATCAGCCAGCGGGAGGGCCGTGAACAGAATGAGCAGTTCTTC	CAISQREGREQNEQFF
TRBJ1-6	-	-	TRBV2	TGTGCCAGCAGTGAAGACACCCTCACACCCCTCCACTTT	CASSEDTLTPLHF
TRBJ2-5	TRBD2	-	TRBV5-1	TGCGCCAGCAGCTTAGGGGGACTAGCGGGCCAAGAGACCCAGTACTTC	CASSLGGLAGQETQYF
TRBJ2-1	-	once	TRBV11-1	TGTGCCAGCAGCTTAAGGGACTGGCCTGGAGGGCAGTTCTTC	CASSLRDWPGGQFF
TRBJ2-2	TRBD2	-	TRBV5-1	TGCGCCAGCAGCGGGGGACTAGCGGGAGTTAGTACCGGGGAGCTGTTTTTT	CASSGGLAGVSTGELFF
TRBJ2-2	TRBD2	-	TRBV24-1	TGTGCCACCAGTGCCAACGATTTGACTAGCGGGAGTACCGGGGAGCTGTTTTTT	CATSANDLTSGSTGELFF
TRBJ2-7	TRBD2	-	TRBV20-1	TGCAGTGCGAAACTAGCGGGAGGGCCCTACGAGCAGTACTTC	CSAKLAGGPYEQYF
TRBJ2-5	TRBD2	-	TRBV7-2	TGTGCCAGCAGCCCGGGGGGCCAATTACTAGCGGGAGGGGGAGAGACCCAGTACTTC	CASSPGGQLLAGGGETQYF
TRBJ2-1	TRBD2	-	TRBV7-2	TGTGCCAGCAGCCCCCGGGGTCTAGCGGGAGGTAATGAGCAGTTCTTC	CASSPRGLAGGNEQFF
TRBJ2-7	-	-	TRBV18	TGTGCCAGCTCACCAGAGAGCCTGCGGTACGAGCAGTACTTC	CASSPESLRYEQYF
TRBJ2-5	TRBD2	-	TRBV19	TGTGCCAGTAGTGTGGGACTAGCGGGAGATTTAAAAGAGACCCAGTACTTC	CASSVGLAGDLKETQYF
TRBJ1-4	TRBD1	-	TRBV15	TGTGCCACCAGCAGAGTATTTGGACAGGGCGAGGAAAAACTGTTTTTT	CATSRVFGQGEEKLFF
TRBJ2-1	TRBD2	-	TRBV11-2	TGTGCCAGCAGCCTTTTCCGACTAGCCAGGGATTGGAAGCAATTCTTC	CASSLFRLARDWKQFF
TRBJ2-3	-	many	TRBV5-1	TGTGCCAGCAGCTCCACAGATACGCAGTATTTT	CASSSTDTQYF
TRBJ2-2	TRBD1	-	TRBV7-9	TGTGCCAGCAGCCTTGACAGGGGGTTCACCGGGGAGCTGTTTTTT	CASSLDRGFTGELFF
TRBJ2-3	-	-	TRBV28	TGTGCCAGCAGTTTCCGGTCTACCAGCCAGTATTTT	CASSFRSTSQYF
TRBJ2-5	-	-	TRBV5-4	TGTGCCAGCAGCAAGACAGAACAAGAGACCCAGTACTTC	CASSKTEQETQYF
TRBJ1-1	-	-	TRBV20-1	TGCAGTGCTAGAGATACGGCCGCGTATAGTGCTGAAGCTTTCTTT	CSARDTAAYSAEAFF
TRBJ2-2	-	-	TRBV6-2/TRBV6-3	TGTGCCAGCAACAGCCGGGGAGCGAACACCGGGGAGCTGTTTTTT	CASNSRGANTGELFF
TRBJ2-1	-	once	TRBV2	TGTGCCAGCAGTGAAGCGCTTGTTTTTGGGGCCGAGCAGTTCTTC	CASSEALVFGAEQFF
TRBJ2-4	TRBD1	-	TRBV9	TGTGCCAGCAGCGTAGGAGGGACAGTAGGAGACATTCAGTACTTC	CASSVGGTVGDIQYF
TRBJ1-5	-	few	TRBV24-1	TGTGCCACCAGTGATCCAACAGGGAACAATCAGCCCCAGCATTTT	CATSDPTGNNQPQHF
TRBJ2-3	-	-	TRBV30	TGTGCCTGGAGTCCACTGGGGCCCACAGACACGCAGTATTTT	CAWSPLGPTDTQYF
TRBJ2-2	TRBD2	once	TRBV14	TGTGCCAGCAGCCTGGGACTAGCGGGAGGGCCCATCGGGGAGCTGTTTTTT	CASSLGLAGGPIGELFF
TRBJ2-3	-	-	TRBV29-1	TGCGACTCCCTCCCCCCGGAGGGCCAGGATACGCAGTATTTT	CDSLPPEGQDTQYF
TRBJ2-2	TRBD2	-	TRBV4-1	TGCGCCAGCAGCCAAGAATCCCCTGGGGTTATAGCGGGAGAGGGCGGGGAGCTGTTTTTT	CASSQESPGVIAGEGGELFF
TRBJ2-5	-	-	TRBV3-1	TGTGCCAGCAGCCAAGGCACCGGGGCCCAGTACTTC	CASSQGTGAQYF